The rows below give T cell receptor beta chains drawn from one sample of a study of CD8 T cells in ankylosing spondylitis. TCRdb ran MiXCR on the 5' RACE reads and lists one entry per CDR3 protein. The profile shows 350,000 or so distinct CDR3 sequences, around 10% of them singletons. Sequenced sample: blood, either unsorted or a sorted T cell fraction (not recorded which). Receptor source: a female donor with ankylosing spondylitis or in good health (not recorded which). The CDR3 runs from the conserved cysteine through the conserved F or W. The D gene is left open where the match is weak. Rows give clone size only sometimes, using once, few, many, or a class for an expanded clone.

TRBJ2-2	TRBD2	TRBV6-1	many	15	CASKLAGTNTGELFF	TGTGCCAGCAAACTAGCGGGGACGAACACCGGGGAGCTGTTTTTT
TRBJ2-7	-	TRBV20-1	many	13	CSATSHQAYEQYF	TGCAGTGCCACCTCACACCAAGCCTACGAGCAGTACTTC
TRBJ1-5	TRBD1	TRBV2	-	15	CASRLKSGGGQPQHF	TGTGCCAGCAGACTAAAGTCAGGGGGCGGGCAGCCCCAGCATTTT
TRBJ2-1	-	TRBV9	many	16	CASSDIYQRSYNEQFF	TGTGCCAGCAGCGACATCTACCAAAGGTCCTACAATGAGCAGTTCTTC
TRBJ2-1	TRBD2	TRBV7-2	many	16	CASSLDRLAKYNEQFF	TGTGCCAGCAGCTTGGACAGACTAGCGAAATACAATGAGCAGTTCTTC
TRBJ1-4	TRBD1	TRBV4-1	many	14	CASSRETGYEKLFF	TGCGCCAGCAGCCGCGAGACAGGGTATGAAAAACTGTTTTTT
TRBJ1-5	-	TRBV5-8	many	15	CATNSGGLSNQPQHF	TGTGCCACCAACTCGGGGGGACTTAGCAATCAGCCCCAGCATTTT
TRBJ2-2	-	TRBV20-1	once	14	CSGRTTSWVGELFF	TGCAGTGGCAGGACCACTAGCTGGGTTGGGGAGCTGTTTTTT
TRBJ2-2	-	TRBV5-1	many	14	CASSGTVTLGELFF	TGCGCCAGCTCCGGGACCGTAACCCTCGGGGAGCTGTTTTTT
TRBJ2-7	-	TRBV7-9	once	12	CASSLGPQEQYF	TGTGCCAGCAGCCTCGGACCACAAGAGCAGTACTTC
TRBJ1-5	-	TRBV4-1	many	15	CASSHRRFSNQPQHF	TGCGCCAGCAGCCACCGGCGGTTTAGTAATCAGCCCCAGCATTTT
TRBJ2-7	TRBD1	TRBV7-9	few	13	CASSLGDRYEQYF	TGTGCCAGCAGCTTAGGGGACAGATACGAGCAGTACTTC
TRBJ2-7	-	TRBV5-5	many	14	CASSLGLGTNEQYF	TGTGCCAGCAGCCTGGGCCTCGGGACAAACGAGCAGTACTTC
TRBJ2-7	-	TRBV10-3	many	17	CAISKVPTGPLIYEQYF	TGTGCCATCAGTAAAGTACCTACGGGCCCCCTGATCTACGAGCAGTACTTC
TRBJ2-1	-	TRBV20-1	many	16	CSARLASETSYNEQFF	TGCAGTGCTAGACTCGCTAGCGAGACCTCCTACAATGAGCAGTTCTTC
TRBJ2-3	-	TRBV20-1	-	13	CSARGNGQDTQYF	TGCAGTGCTAGAGGAAACGGTCAGGATACGCAGTATTTT
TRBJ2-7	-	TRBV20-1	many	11	CSAKIGWEQYF	TGCAGTGCCAAGATCGGTTGGGAGCAGTACTTC
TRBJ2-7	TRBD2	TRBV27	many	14	CASTRLAGVYEQYF	TGTGCCAGCACGAGACTAGCGGGAGTCTACGAGCAGTACTTC
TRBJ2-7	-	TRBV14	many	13	CASSHGQFYEQYF	TGTGCCAGCAGCCATGGACAGTTTTACGAGCAGTACTTC
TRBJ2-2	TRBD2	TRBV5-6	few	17	CASSILGLAGDTGELFF	TGTGCCAGCAGCATACTAGGACTAGCGGGGGACACCGGGGAGCTGTTTTTT
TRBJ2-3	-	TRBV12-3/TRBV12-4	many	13	CASTLGGPDTQYF	TGTGCCAGCACGCTAGGGGGGCCAGATACGCAGTATTTT
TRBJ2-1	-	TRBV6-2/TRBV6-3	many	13	CASREKSTNEQFF	TGTGCCAGCAGGGAAAAAAGCACCAATGAGCAGTTCTTC
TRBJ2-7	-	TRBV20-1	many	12	CSAITGFYEQYF	TGCAGTGCAATTACAGGATTCTACGAGCAGTACTTC
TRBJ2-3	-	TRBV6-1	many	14	CASRGLVETDTQYF	TGTGCCAGCAGGGGCCTAGTGGAGACAGATACGCAGTATTTT
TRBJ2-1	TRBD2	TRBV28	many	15	CASSILAGNNNEQFF	TGTGCCAGCAGTATCCTAGCGGGTAATAACAATGAGCAGTTCTTC
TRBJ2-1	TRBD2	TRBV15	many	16	CATSRDRTSGQNEQFF	TGTGCCACCAGCAGAGATCGGACTAGCGGGCAAAATGAGCAGTTCTTC
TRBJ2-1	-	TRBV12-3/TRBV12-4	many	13	CASSLAGPTPMFF	TGTGCCAGCAGTTTAGCAGGTCCTACCCCTATGTTCTTC
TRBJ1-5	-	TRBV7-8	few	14	CASSPWDPHQPQHF	TGTGCCAGCAGCCCCTGGGATCCGCATCAGCCCCAGCATTTT
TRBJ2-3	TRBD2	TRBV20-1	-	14	CSGRAGGSTDTQYF	TGCAGTGGTAGAGCGGGGGGGAGCACAGATACGCAGTATTTT
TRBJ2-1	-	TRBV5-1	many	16	CASSLAAAGSWDEQFF	TGCGCCAGCAGCTTGGCCGCGGCAGGGTCCTGGGATGAGCAGTTCTTC
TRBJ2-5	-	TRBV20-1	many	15	CSARPPARNQETQYF	TGCAGTGCCAGACCCCCCGCTAGGAACCAAGAGACCCAGTACTTC
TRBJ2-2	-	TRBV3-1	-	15	CACSQGLKNTGELFF	TGTGCCTGCAGCCAGGGTTTGAAAAACACCGGGGAGCTGTTTTTT
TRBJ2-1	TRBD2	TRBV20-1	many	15	CSARVRLAGGNEQFF	TGCAGTGCTAGAGTTCGGCTAGCGGGAGGTAATGAGCAGTTCTTC
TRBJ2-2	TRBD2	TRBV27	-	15	CASKSGTSGTGELFF	TGTGCCAGCAAATCCGGGACTAGCGGGACCGGGGAGCTGTTTTTT
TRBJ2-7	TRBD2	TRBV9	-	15	CASSVGGSGGYEQYF	TGTGCCAGCAGCGTAGGAGGTAGCGGGGGCTACGAGCAGTACTTC
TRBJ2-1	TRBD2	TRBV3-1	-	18	CASSQGDISGGAFDEQFF	TGTGCCAGCAGCCAAGGGGACATTAGCGGGGGGGCCTTCGATGAGCAGTTCTTC
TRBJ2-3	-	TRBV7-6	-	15	CASSLVVLGTDTQYF	TGTGCCAGCAGCTTAGTGGTGCTAGGCACAGATACGCAGTATTTT
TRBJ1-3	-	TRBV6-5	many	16	CASSYNSPGSGNTIYF	TGTGCCAGCAGTTACAATAGCCCGGGCAGCGGAAACACCATATATTTT
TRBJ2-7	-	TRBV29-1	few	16	CSVEELSRDKAYEQYF	TGCAGCGTTGAAGAATTATCCAGGGACAAAGCCTACGAGCAGTACTTC
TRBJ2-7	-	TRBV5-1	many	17	CASSLTAQGINYYEQYF	TGCGCCAGCAGCTTAACTGCCCAGGGAATTAACTACTACGAGCAGTACTTC
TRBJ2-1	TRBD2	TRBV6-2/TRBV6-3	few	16	CASSYPTRGEGDEQFF	TGTGCCAGCAGTTACCCGACGCGCGGGGAGGGAGATGAGCAGTTCTTC
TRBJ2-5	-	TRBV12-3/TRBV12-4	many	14	CASSSSRGWETQYF	TGTGCCAGCAGTTCTTCCAGGGGATGGGAGACCCAGTACTTC
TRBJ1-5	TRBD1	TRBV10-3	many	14	CAIGTGLSNQPQHF	TGTGCCATTGGGACAGGACTTAGCAATCAGCCCCAGCATTTT
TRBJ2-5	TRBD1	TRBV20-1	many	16	CSARATGTAFRETQYF	TGCAGTGCTAGAGCCACCGGGACAGCATTTCGGGAGACCCAGTACTTC
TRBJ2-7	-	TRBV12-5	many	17	CASGLVRGQGFHYEQYF	TGTGCTAGTGGTTTGGTACGGGGGCAGGGATTCCACTACGAGCAGTACTTC
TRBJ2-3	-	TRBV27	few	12	CASRRGLDTQYF	TGTGCCAGCAGGAGGGGGTTGGATACGCAGTATTTT
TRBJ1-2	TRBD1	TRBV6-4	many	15	CASSETGDLNYGYTF	TGTGCCAGCAGTGAAACAGGGGACCTTAACTATGGCTACACCTTC
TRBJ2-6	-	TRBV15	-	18	CATSRDPVWDSGANVLTF	TGTGCCACCAGCAGAGATCCGGTCTGGGACTCTGGGGCCAACGTCCTGACTTTC
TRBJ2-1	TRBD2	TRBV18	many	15	CASSRGLVVTNEQFF	TGTGCCAGCTCACGGGGACTAGTAGTAACTAATGAGCAGTTCTTC
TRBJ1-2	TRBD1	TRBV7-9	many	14	CASSRGQEAYGYTF	TGTGCCAGCAGCCGGGGACAGGAGGCCTATGGCTACACCTTC
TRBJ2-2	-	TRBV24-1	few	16	CATSDFGTRNTGELFF	TGTGCCACCAGTGATTTTGGGACGCGGAACACCGGGGAGCTGTTTTTT
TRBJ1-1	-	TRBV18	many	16	CASSPPQGLPNTEAFF	TGTGCCAGCTCACCTCCCCAGGGACTTCCGAACACTGAAGCTTTCTTT
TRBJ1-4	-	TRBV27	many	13	CASSLWGNEKLFF	TGTGCCAGCAGTTTATGGGGTAATGAAAAACTGTTTTTT
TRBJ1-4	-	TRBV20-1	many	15	CSARDLLQGWEKLFF	TGCAGTGCTAGAGATCTTCTGCAGGGGTGGGAAAAACTGTTTTTT
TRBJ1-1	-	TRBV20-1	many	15	CSARIIRGVNTEAFF	TGCAGTGCTAGAATAATTCGGGGGGTGAACACTGAAGCTTTCTTT
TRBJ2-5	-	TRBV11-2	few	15	CASSPPGRGQETQYF	TGTGCCAGCAGCCCCCCCGGTCGGGGCCAAGAGACCCAGTACTTC
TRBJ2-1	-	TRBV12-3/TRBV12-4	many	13	CASSPGPPNEQFF	TGTGCCAGCAGTCCCGGACCTCCCAATGAGCAGTTCTTC
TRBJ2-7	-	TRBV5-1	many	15	CASSSSTSPVYEQYF	TGCGCCAGCAGCTCCTCGACTAGTCCCGTCTACGAGCAGTACTTC
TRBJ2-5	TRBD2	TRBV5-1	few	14	CASSSGTSDETQYF	TGCGCCAGCAGCTCAGGGACTAGCGATGAGACCCAGTACTTC
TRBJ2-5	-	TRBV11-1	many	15	CASSKGLVVRETQYF	TGTGCCAGCAGTAAAGGGCTAGTGGTTAGGGAGACCCAGTACTTC